What follows is one T cell receptor beta chain and its context. Its specificity is unknown. One heparinised draw, averaging roughly 110 mL, was taken per donor. Using CD45RO/CCR7/CD25/CD127/CD95/CD27, CD4+ naive, central memory, regulatory and stem cell-like memory cells were sorted. J lost 2 bases, V lost 1 base, and 3 bases had no gene match. CDR3 length: 15 amino acids. In germline, CDR1 is GTSNPN, CDR2 SVGIG (reference sequence). Expressed TCRB transcripts were sequenced, since all the RNA that had been isolated was reverse transcribed. Sequencing was performed with immunoSEQ multiplex PCR; in TCRdb, only in-frame clones are kept and a portion is missing. The data show about 170,000 clones, almost 8% seen once. The data stem from a study of beta chain features in type 1 diabetes. About the research overall: Healthy donors and patients had similar age, gender and cell yields. Study results and caveats: Across all four CD4+ subsets, people with type 1 diabetes showed modestly shorter TCRB CDR3s. Since sequencing was performed on cDNA, cells with high TCR expression could be over-represented.

The chain employs TRBV30 and TRBJ2-7; TRBD2 aligns across 12 bases. This TCR derives from a man younger than 30 with type 1 diabetes. The sample comprised central memory CD4+ T cells from blood. The DNA for the CDR3 is TGTGCCTGGAGTGAGGGACTAGCGGGCCCCTACGAGCAGTACTTC. This encodes CAWSEGLAGPYEQYF. The full variable domain, in which reference TRBV30 and TRBJ2-7 provide the parts outside the CDR3, is SQTIHQWPATLVQPVGSPLSLECTVEGTSNPNLYWYRQAAGRGLQLLFYSVGIGQISSEVPQNLSASRPQDRQFILSSKKLLLSDSGFYLCAWSEGLAGPYEQYFGPGTRLTVT.